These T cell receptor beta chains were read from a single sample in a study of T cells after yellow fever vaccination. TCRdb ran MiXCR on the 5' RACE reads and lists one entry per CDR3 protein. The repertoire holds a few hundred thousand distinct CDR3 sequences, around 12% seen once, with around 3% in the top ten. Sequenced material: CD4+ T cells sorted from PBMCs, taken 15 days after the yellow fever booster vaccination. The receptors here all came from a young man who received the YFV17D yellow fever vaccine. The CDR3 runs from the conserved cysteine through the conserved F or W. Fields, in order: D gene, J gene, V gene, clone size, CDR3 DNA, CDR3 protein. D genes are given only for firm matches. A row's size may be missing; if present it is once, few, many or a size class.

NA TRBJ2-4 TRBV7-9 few TGTGCCAGCAGCTTATCTAAAGGGAATGGGCTTAACATTCAGTACTTC CASSLSKGNGLNIQYF
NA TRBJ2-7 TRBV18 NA TGTGCCAGCTCACCAGGACTGCTGGTCAACGAGCAGTACTTC CASSPGLLVNEQYF
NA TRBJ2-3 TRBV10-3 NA TGTGCCATCAGTCTCCCCGAGGGGCTCGGCACAGATACGCAGTATTTT CAISLPEGLGTDTQYF
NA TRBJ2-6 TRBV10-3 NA TGTGCCATCAGTGTTACGGAGGGGGCCAACGTCCTGACTTTC CAISVTEGANVLTF
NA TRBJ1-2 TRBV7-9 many TGTGCCAGCAGCTTTGGAAGCGAAATTGGTGGCTACACCTTC CASSFGSEIGGYTF
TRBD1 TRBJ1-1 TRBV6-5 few TGTGCCAGCAGGAAGGACAGGGGGCTTGGTGAAGCTTTCTTT CASRKDRGLGEAFF
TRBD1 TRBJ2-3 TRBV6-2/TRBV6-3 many TGTGCCAGCAGTCCTACCGGGACAGGGAAGGGCACAGATACGCAGTATTTT CASSPTGTGKGTDTQYF
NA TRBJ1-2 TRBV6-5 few TGTGCCAGTTGGGCAGAGGGGAAAGCTAACTATGGCTACACCTTC CASWAEGKANYGYTF
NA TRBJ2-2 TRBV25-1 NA TGTGCCAGCAGTGACAGGGTCGGAGCCGGGGAGCTGTTTTTT CASSDRVGAGELFF
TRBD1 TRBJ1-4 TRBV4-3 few TGCGCCAGCAGCCAGACAGGGCTCGGGGAAAAACTGTTTTTT CASSQTGLGEKLFF
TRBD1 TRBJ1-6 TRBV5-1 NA TGCGCCAGCAGCGGCCGGGACAGGGGGGAATATAATTCACCCCTCCACTTT CASSGRDRGEYNSPLHF
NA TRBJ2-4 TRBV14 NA TGTGCCAGCAGCCAATCCGGTCTAGCCAAAAACATTCAGTACTTC CASSQSGLAKNIQYF
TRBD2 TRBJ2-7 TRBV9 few TGTGCCAGCAGCCTCACTAGCGGGGTGTATATTTCTACCTACGAGCAGTACTTC CASSLTSGVYISTYEQYF
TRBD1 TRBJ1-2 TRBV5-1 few TGCGCCAGCAGCTCTAGGACAGGGGAGGAGGGCTACACCTTC CASSSRTGEEGYTF
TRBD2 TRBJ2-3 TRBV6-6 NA TGTGCCAGCAGTTACTCAGCGGGGGGCCCCACAGATACGCAGTATTTT CASSYSAGGPTDTQYF
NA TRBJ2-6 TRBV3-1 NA TGTGCCAGCAGTGGCCACGCTGGGGCCAACGTCCTGACTTTC CASSGHAGANVLTF
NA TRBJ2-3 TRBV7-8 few TGTGCCAGCAGCTTAGGGGGGCAGTCAACTAGCACAGATACGCAGTATTTT CASSLGGQSTSTDTQYF
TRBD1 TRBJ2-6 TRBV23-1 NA TGCGCCAGCAGTTACAAATCTAGCCCCACAGGGGTCGCTGGGGCCAACGTCCTGACTTTC CASSYKSSPTGVAGANVLTF
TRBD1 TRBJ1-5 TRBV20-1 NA TGCAGTGCTAGAGGGGGACAGGGGGTCGCACTCAATCAGCCCCAGCATTTT CSARGGQGVALNQPQHF
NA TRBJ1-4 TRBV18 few TGTGCCACCTCCCCGGCCTTTCGTGAAAAACTGTTTTTT CATSPAFREKLFF
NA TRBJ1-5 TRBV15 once TGTGCCACCAGCCGCCCCGGGATCAATCAGCCCCAGCATTTT CATSRPGINQPQHF
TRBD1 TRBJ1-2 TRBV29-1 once TGCAGCGTTGGGGGACAGGGGTATGGCTACACCTTC CSVGGQGYGYTF
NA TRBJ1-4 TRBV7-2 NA TGTGCCAGCAGCTTACGTGGGTCCAGGGAGATTTTT CASSLRGSREIF
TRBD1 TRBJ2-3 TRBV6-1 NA TGTGCCAGCGGCTCGGGACAGGGATCAGATACGCAGTATTTT CASGSGQGSDTQYF
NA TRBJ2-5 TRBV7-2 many TGTGCCAGCAGGGCCAGCGGGGAGACCCAGTACTTC CASRASGETQYF
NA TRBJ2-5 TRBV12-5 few TGTGCTAGTGCCCCATGGCAGCAAGAGACCCAGTACTTC CASAPWQQETQYF
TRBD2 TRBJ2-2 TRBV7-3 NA TGTGCCAGCAGCTTCCTAGCGGGGGTGAACACCGGGGAGCTGTTTTTT CASSFLAGVNTGELFF
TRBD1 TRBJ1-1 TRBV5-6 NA TGTGCCAGCAGCTTCCGGGACAGGGCTTTCTTT CASSFRDRAFF
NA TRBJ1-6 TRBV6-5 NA TGTGCCAGCAGGAAGACAGCTACTAATTCACCCCTCCACTTT CASRKTATNSPLHF
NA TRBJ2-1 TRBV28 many TGTGCCAGCAAAGGGGAGCTAATAGATTTCGGAGAGCAGTTCTTC CASKGELIDFGEQFF
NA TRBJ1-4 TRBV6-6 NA TGTGCCAGCAGTTATTACAGGAGTGCAACTAATGAAAAACTTTTTTTT CASSYYRSATNEKLFF
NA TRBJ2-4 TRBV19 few TGTGCCAGTAGTACCACCCAAACGATCGTCAAAAACATTCAGTACTTC CASSTTQTIVKNIQYF
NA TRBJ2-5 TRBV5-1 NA TGCGCCAGCCGAGCAGGGTTCCAAGAGACCCAGTACTTC CASRAGFQETQYF
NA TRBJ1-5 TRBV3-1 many TGTGCCAGCAGCCAAGAAGGCCGGTCAAATCAGCCCCAGCATTTT CASSQEGRSNQPQHF
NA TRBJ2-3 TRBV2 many TGTGCCAGCAGTTTAGCTACGCAGTATTTT CASSLATQYF
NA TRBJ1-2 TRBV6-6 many TGTGCCAGCAGTGAGCCCGGTGGATACTATGGCTACACCTTC CASSEPGGYYGYTF
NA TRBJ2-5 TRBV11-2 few TGTGCCAGCAGCTTAGTAGTATGGGAGACCCAGTACTTC CASSLVVWETQYF
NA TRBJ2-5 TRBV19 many TGTGCCAGTAGTAGGGACCAGCGAGAGACCCAGTACTTC CASSRDQRETQYF
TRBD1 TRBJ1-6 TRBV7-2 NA TGTGCCAGCAGCCTCAGAGGGGCCGGGACAGGGATTGAGTCACCCCTCCACTTT CASSLRGAGTGIESPLHF
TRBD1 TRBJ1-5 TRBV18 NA TGTGCCAGCTCGCAGAGGGGACAGGGAACCCTTAGCAATCAGCCCCAGCATTTT CASSQRGQGTLSNQPQHF
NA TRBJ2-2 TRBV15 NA TGTGCCACCAGCAGAGATCTAGCATGGGGCGGGGAGCTGTTTTTT CATSRDLAWGGELFF
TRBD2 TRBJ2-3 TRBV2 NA TGTGCCAGCAGCTCTGAGCGGGGCAACACAGATACGCAGTATTTT CASSSERGNTDTQYF
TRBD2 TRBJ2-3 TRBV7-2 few TGTGCCAGCAGCCCCCGTGGGGCGGGGGGGACGCAGTATTTT CASSPRGAGGTQYF
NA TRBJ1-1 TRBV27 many TGTGCCAGCAGTCGAGGGGGACGGGGGGACACTGAAGCTTTCTTT CASSRGGRGDTEAFF
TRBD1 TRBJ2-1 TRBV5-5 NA TGTGCCAGCAGCTTGGCGGCCAGGGGGATATACAATGAGCAGTTCTTC CASSLAARGIYNEQFF
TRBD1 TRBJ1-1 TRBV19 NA TGTGCCAGTAGCCCCGGGACAGGGGGACGGACACCTGAAGCTTTCTTT CASSPGTGGRTPEAFF
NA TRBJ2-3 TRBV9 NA TGTGCCAGCAGCGCTTCCCCGGGTGGGGGGAACGCAGATACGCAGTATTTT CASSASPGGGNADTQYF
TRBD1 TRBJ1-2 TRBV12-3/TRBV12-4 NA TGTGCCAGCACCGCAGGGGGACCCGAGGGGGGCTACACCTTC CASTAGGPEGGYTF
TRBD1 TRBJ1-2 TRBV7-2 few TGTGCCAGCAGCTACGACAGGGGGCCGGTCTATGGCTACACCTTC CASSYDRGPVYGYTF
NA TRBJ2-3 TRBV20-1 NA TGCAGTGCTAGAGATTTCCGTACTAGCACAGATACGCAGTATTTT CSARDFRTSTDTQYF
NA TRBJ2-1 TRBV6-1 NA TGTGCCAGCCACCCCGGGACTTCCTCCTACAATGAGCAGTTCTTC CASHPGTSSYNEQFF
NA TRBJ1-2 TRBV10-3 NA TGTGCCATCAGTGCAGGTCTGGACTATGGCTACACCTTC CAISAGLDYGYTF
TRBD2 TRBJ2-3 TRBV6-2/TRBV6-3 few TGTGCCAGCAGTTACAGCGGGACTAGCGGGGGCCACAGCACAGATACGCAGTATTTT CASSYSGTSGGHSTDTQYF
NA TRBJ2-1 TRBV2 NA TGTGCCAGCAGCCAGACCTATATTCACAATGAGCAGTTCTTC CASSQTYIHNEQFF
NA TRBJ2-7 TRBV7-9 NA TGTGCCAGCAGCCCCTACTCCTCGAACCAAAACTCCTACGAGCAGTACTTC CASSPYSSNQNSYEQYF
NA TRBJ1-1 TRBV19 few TGTGCCAGTACGGCGGGGAACACTGAAGCTTTCTTT CASTAGNTEAFF
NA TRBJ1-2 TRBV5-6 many TGTGCCAGCAGCTTGGGTGCGAACTATGGCTACACCTTC CASSLGANYGYTF
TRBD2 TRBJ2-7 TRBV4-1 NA TGCGCCAGCAGCCAGCTGGGACTAGTTAACTTTCAGCAGTACTTC CASSQLGLVNFQQYF
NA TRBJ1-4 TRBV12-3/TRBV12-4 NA TGTGCCAGCAGCACAGGGAGGGGAAATGAAAAACTGTTTTTT CASSTGRGNEKLFF